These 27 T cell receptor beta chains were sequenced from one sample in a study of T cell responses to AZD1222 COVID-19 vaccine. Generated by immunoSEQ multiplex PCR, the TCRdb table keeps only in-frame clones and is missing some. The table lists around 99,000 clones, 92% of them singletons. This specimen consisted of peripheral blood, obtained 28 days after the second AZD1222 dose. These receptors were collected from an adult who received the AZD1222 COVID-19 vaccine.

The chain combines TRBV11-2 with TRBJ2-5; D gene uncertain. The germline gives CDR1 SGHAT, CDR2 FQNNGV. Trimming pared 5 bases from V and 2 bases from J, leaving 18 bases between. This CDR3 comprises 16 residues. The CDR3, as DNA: TGTGCCAGCAGCCGTGCCGGACGGCCTAATCAAGAGACCCAGTACTTC. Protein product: CASSRAGRPNQETQYF. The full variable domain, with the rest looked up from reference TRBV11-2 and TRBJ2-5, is EAGVAQSPRYKIIEKRQSVAFWCNPISGHATLYWYQQILGQGPKLLIQFQNNGVVDDSQLPKDRFSAERLKGVDSTLKIQPAKLEDSAVYLCASSRAGRPNQETQYFGPGTRLLVL.

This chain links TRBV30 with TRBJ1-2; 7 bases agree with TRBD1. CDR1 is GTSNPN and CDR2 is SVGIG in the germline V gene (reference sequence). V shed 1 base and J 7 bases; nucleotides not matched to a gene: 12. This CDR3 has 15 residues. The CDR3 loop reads CAWSGGGQTSSGYTF. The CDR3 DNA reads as TGTGCCTGGAGTGGAGGGGGACAGACGAGTTCTGGCTACACCTTC.

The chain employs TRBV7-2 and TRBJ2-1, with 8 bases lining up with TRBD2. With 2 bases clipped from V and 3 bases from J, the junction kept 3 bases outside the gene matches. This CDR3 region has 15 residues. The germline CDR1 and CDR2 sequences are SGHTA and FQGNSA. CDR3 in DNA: TGTGCCAGCAGCTTAATTCTAGCGGGCTACAATGAGCAGTTCTTC. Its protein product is CASSLILAGYNEQFF.

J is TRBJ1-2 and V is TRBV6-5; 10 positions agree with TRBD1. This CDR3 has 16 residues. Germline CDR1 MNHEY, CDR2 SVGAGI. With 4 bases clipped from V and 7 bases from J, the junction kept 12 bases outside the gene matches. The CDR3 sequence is CASSSTGGTGAFGYTF. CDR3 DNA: TGTGCCAGCAGTTCCACGGGGGGGACAGGGGCTTTTGGCTACACCTTC.

CDR3 in DNA: TGTGCCAGCAGTGTGGTTGGAGGGAAGGGCTATGGCTACACCTTC. Translating it yields CASSVVGGKGYGYTF. The chain is built from TRBV6-4 and TRBJ1-2; D is unclear. Germline-derived CDR1 and CDR2 are MRHNA and SNTAGT. The CDR3 extends over 15 amino acids. Deletions cut 4 bases from V and 4 bases from J, with 16 bases between.

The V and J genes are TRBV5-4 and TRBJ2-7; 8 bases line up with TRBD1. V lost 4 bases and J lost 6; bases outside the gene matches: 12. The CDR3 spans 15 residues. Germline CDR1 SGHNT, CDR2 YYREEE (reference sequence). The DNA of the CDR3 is TGTGCCAGCAGCACGAGGACAGGGTTGAGCTCCGAGCAGTACTTC. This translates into CASSTRTGLSSEQYF.

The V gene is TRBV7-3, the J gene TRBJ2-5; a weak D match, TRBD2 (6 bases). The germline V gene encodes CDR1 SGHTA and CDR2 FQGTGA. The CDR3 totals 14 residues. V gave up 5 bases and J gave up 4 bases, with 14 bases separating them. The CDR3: CASSVGTGGETQYF. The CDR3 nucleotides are TGTGCCAGCAGCGTTGGGACTGGGGGAGAGACCCAGTACTTC.

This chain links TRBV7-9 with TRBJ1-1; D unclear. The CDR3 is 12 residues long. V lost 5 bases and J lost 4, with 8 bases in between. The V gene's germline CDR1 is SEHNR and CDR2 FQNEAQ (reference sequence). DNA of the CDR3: TGTGCCAGCAGCCTTGAACGCACTGAAGCTTTCTTT. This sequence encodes CASSLERTEAFF.

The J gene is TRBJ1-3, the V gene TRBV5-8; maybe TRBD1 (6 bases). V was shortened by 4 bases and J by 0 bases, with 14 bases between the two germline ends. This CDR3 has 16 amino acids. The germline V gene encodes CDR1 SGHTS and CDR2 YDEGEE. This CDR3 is CASSGRTAYSGNTIYF. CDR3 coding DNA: TGTGCCAGCAGCGGACGGACAGCGTACTCTGGAAACACCATATATTTT.

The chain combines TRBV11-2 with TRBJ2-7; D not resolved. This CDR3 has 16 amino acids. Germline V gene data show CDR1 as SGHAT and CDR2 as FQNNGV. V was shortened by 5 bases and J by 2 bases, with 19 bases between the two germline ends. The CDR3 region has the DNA TGTGCCAGCAGCCCCTTTTTGGACGGCCGGGCCTACGAGCAGTACTTC. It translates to CASSPFLDGRAYEQYF.

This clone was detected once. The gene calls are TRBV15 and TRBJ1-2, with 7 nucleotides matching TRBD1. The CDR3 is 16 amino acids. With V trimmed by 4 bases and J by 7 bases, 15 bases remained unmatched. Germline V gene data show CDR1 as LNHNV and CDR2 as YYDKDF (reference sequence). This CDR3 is CATSTRLGRQGAGYTF. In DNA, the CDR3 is TGTGCCACCAGCACACGTTTAGGGAGACAGGGTGCTGGCTACACCTTC.

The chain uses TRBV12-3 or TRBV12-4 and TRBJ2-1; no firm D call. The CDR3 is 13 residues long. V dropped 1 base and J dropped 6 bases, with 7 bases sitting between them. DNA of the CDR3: TGTGCCAGCAGTTTAGTCCTTGGCAATGAGCAGTTCTTC. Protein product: CASSLVLGNEQFF.

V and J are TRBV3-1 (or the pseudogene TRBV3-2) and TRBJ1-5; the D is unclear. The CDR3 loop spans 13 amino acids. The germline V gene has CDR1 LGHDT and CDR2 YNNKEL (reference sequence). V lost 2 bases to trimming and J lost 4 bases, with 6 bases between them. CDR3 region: CASSQSGNQPQHF. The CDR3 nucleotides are TGTGCCAGCAGCCAATCGGGGAATCAGCCCCAGCATTTT.

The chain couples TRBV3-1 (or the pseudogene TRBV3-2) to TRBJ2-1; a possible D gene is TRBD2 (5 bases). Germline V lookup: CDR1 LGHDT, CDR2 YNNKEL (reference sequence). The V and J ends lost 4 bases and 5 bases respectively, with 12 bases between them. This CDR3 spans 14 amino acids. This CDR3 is CASSLFGVNNEQFF. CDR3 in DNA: TGTGCCAGCAGCCTTTTCGGGGTCAACAATGAGCAGTTCTTC.

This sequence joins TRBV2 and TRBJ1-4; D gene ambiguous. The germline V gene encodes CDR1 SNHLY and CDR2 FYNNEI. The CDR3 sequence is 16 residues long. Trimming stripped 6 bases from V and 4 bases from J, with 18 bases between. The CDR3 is CASRPTRGVDNEKLFF. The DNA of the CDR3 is TGTGCCAGCAGACCGACGCGTGGGGTGGATAATGAAAAACTGTTTTTT.

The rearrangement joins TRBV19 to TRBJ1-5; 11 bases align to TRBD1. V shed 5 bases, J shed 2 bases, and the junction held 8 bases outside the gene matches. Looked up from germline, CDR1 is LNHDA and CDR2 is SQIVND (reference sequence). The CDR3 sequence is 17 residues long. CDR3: CASSPRTGGTGNQPQHF. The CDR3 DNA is TGTGCCAGTAGTCCCCGGACAGGGGGCACGGGCAATCAGCCCCAGCATTTT.

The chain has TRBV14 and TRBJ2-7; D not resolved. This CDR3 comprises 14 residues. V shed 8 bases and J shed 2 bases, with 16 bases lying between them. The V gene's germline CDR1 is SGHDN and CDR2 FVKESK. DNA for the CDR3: TGTGCCAGCTCCCATTGGGCCGCCACCTACGAGCAGTACTTC. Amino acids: CASSHWAATYEQYF.

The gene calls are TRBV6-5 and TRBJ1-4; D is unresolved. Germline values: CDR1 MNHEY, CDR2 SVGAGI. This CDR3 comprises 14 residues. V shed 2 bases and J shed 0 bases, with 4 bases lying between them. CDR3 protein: CASSYRTTNEKLFF. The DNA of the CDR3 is TGTGCCAGCAGTTACAGGACAACTAATGAAAAACTGTTTTTT.

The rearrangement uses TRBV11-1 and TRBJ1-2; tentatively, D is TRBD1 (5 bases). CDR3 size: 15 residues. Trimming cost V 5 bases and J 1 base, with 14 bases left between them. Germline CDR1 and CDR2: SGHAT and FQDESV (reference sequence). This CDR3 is CASSPGKWVNYGYTF. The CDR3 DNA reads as TGTGCCAGCAGCCCAGGGAAGTGGGTTAACTATGGCTACACCTTC.

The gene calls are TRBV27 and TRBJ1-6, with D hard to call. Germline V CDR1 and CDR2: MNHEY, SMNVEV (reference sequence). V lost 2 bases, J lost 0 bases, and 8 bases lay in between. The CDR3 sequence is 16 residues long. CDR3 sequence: CASSLGSSSYNSPLHF. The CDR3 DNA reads TGTGCCAGCAGTTTAGGATCGAGCTCCTATAATTCACCCCTCCACTTT.

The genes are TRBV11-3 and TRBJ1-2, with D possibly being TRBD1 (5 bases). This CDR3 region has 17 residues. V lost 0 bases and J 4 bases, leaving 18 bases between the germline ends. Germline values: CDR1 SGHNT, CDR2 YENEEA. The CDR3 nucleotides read TGTGCCAGCAGCTTAGAGGATAGGGCAGGGCCTGCCTATGGCTACACCTTC. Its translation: CASSLEDRAGPAYGYTF.

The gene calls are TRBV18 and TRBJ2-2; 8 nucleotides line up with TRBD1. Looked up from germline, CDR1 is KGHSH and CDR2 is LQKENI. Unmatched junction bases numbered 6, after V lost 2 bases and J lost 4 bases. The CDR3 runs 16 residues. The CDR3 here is CASSPFRTGSTGELFF. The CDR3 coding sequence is TGTGCCAGCTCACCATTCAGGACAGGGAGCACCGGGGAGCTGTTTTTT.

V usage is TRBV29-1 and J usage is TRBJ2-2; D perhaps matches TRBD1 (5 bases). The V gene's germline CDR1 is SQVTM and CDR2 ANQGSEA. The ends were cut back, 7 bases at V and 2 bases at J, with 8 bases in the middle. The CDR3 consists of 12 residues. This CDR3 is CSGGLNTGELFF. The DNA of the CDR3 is TGCAGCGGGGGCCTTAACACCGGGGAGCTGTTTTTT.

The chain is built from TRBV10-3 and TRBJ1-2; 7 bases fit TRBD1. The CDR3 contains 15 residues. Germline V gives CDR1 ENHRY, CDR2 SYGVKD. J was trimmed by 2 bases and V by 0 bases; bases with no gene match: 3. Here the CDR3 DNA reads TGTGCCATCAGTGAGTCTGGAGGGGGCAACTATGGCTACACCTTC. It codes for CAISESGGGNYGYTF.

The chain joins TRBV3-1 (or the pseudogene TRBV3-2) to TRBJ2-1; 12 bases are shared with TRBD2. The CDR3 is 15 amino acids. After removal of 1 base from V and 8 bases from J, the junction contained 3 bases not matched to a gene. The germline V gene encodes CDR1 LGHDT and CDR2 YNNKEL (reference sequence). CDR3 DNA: TGTGCCAGCAGCCAAGGACTAGCGGGAGCATATGAGCAGTTCTTC. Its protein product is CASSQGLAGAYEQFF.

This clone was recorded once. CDR3 DNA sequence: TGTGCCAGCAGTGAAGCGCTTCTGATCGGTACAGGGAAGCCGGGGGGCTACACCTTC. It is translated as CASSEALLIGTGKPGGYTF. The V gene is TRBV6-1, the J gene TRBJ1-2; D is possibly TRBD1 (6 bases). The CDR3 consists of 19 residues. Deletions cut 0 bases from V and 8 bases from J, with 28 bases between. From germline, CDR1 is MNHNS and CDR2 SASEGT.

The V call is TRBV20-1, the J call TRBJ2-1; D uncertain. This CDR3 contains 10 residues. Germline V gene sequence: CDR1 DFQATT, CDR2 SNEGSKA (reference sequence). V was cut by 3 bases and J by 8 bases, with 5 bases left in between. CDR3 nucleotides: TGCAGTGCTAGGCAGGATGAGCAGTTCTTC. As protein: CSARQDEQFF.